A single TCR beta chain is shown here with its context. Each CDR3 protein gets one entry after TCRdb re-called the 5' RACE reads with MiXCR. This sample yields under 600,000 distinct CDR3 sequences, of which about a fifth are seen a single time; roughly 8.1% belongs to the top ten. Trimming cost V 1 base and J 5 bases, with 14 bases left between them. CDR1 and CDR2 (germline): SGHAT, FQNNGV. The CDR3 is 15 residues long. These data originate in a study of T-cell memory formation after mild COVID-19. Sequenced material: PBMCs or a T cell subset sorted from them (not recorded which). This chain joins TRBV11-2 and TRBJ1-1; no clear D. The TCR originated in an adult woman who had mild COVID-19 (a few samples of this study predate the infection). Cell type and time point are not known. The CDR3 is CASSLASTEWTEAFF. In DNA form, the CDR3 reads TGTGCCAGCAGCTTAGCCTCCACCGAATGGACTGAAGCTTTCTTT.